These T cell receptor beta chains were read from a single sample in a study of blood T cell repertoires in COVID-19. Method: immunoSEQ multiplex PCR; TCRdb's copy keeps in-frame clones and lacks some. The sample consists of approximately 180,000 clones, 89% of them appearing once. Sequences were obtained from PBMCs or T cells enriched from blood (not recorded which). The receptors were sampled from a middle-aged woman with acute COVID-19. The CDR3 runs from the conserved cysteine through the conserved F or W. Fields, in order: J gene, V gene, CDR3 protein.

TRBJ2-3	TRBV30	CAWSVSGVSTDTQYF
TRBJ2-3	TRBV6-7	CASSYTEAGPLWTDTQYF
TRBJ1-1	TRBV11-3	CASSLARQGEAFF
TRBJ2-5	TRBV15	CATSRFPGRQGQETQYF
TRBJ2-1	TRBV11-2	CASSLDPGRSVGYNEQFF
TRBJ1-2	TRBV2	CASSQARAGYTF
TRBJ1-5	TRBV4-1	CASSQGEGAYQPQHF
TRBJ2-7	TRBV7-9	CASSLRLAAQYF
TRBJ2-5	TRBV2	CASSYKETQYF
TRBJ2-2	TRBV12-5	CASVGTVSTGELFF
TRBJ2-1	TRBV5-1	CASSLEGQGLNEQFF
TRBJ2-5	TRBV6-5	CASNSGGFVETQYF
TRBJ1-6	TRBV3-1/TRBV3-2	CASSQASWANSPLHF